This T cell receptor (beta chain) came from a study of shared clonotypes between healthy human individuals. Sequencing used immunoSEQ multiplex PCR; TCRdb keeps in-frame clones, though not all of them. The data contain more than 2 million clones, around 95% of them seen just once; the ten biggest clones take up roughly 0.13%. This clone was observed a single time. This CDR3 spans 15 amino acids. V gave up 4 bases and J gave up 3 bases, with 17 bases separating them. Looked up from germline, CDR1 is SGHRS and CDR2 is YFSETQ. The chain uses TRBV5-1 and TRBJ2-7, with D perhaps TRBD1 (6 bases). This receptor was identified in a man younger than 35 in good health. Sequenced sample: naive CD4+ T cells sorted from blood. The subset: CD45RA+ positively selected. In DNA form, the CDR3 reads TGCGCCAGCAGCGGGGGTCAGGGGCTACACTACGAGCAGTACTTC. Translating it yields CASSGGQGLHYEQYF.